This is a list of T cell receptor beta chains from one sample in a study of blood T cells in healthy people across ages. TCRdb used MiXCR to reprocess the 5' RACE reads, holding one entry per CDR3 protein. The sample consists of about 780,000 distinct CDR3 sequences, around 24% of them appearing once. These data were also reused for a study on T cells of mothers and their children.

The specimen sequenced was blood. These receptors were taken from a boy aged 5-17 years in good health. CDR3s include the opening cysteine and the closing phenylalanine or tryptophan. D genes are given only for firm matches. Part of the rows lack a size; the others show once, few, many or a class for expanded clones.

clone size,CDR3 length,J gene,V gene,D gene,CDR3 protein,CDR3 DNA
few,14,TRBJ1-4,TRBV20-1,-,CSAREGPTNEKLFF,TGCAGTGCTAGAGAGGGGCCGACTAATGAAAAACTGTTTTTT
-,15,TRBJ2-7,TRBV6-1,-,CASSERVGESYEQYF,TGTGCCAGCAGTGAAAGGGTAGGCGAGTCCTACGAGCAGTACTTC
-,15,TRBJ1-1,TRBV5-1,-,CASSLTPGAVTEAFF,TGCGCCAGCAGCCTTACCCCGGGAGCGGTCACTGAAGCTTTCTTT
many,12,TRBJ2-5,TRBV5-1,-,CASSLGAETQYF,TGTGCCAGCAGTTTGGGGGCCGAGACCCAGTACTTC
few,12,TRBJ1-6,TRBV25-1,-,CASSVGSSPLHF,TGTGCCAGCAGTGTGGGGAGTTCACCCCTCCACTTT
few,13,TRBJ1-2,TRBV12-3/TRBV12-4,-,CASKNRGGRGYTF,TGTGCCAGCAAAAATCGGGGGGGCCGAGGCTACACCTTC
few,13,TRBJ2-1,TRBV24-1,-,CATSDFGVDEQFF,TGTGCCACCAGTGATTTTGGGGTCGATGAGCAGTTCTTC
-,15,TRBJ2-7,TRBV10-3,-,CAISDYRASSYEQYF,TGTGCCATCAGTGATTACAGGGCAAGCTCCTACGAGCAGTACTTC
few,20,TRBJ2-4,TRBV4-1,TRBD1,CASSPGTGGPREVNKNIQYF,TGCGCCAGCAGCCCCGGGACAGGGGGCCCAAGGGAAGTCAACAAAAACATTCAGTACTTC
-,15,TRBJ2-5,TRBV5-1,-,CASSRGPEAKETQYF,TGCGCCAGCAGCCGGGGGCCCGAGGCCAAAGAGACCCAGTACTTC
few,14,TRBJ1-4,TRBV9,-,CASSVAGSNEKLFF,TGTGCCAGCAGCGTAGCAGGGTCTAATGAAAAACTGTTTTTT
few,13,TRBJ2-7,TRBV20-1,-,CSARTPDSYEQYF,TGCAGTGCTAGGACTCCCGACTCCTACGAGCAGTACTTC
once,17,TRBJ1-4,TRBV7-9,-,CASSSMRATDANEKLFF,TGTGCCAGCAGCTCCATGAGGGCGACAGACGCTAATGAAAAACTGTTTTTT
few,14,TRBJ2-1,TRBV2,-,CASSEGTRRNGQFF,TGTGCCAGCAGTGAAGGGACACGCCGCAATGGGCAGTTCTTC
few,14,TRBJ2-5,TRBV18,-,CASSPGRVQETQYF,TGTGCCAGCAGCCCGGGGCGAGTCCAGGAGACCCAGTACTTC
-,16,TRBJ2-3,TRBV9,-,CASSVNGAGYGYTQYF,TGTGCCAGCAGCGTAAACGGGGCGGGCTATGGGTATACGCAGTATTTT
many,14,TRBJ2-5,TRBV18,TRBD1,CASSRQGYQETQYF,TGTGCCAGCTCACGACAGGGCTACCAAGAGACCCAGTACTTC
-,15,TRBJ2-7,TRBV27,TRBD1,CASSLDGTGAHEQYF,TGTGCCAGCAGTTTAGATGGGACAGGGGCCCACGAGCAGTACTTC
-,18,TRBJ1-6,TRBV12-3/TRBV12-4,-,CASSLGTGLSSYNSPLHF,TGTGCCAGCAGTTTGGGTACAGGCCTGAGCTCCTATAATTCACCCCTCCACTTT
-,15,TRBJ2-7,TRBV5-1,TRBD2,CASSHGTSGHYEQYF,TGCGCCAGCAGCCATGGGACTAGCGGACATTACGAGCAGTACTTC
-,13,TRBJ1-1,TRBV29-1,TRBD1,CSAKYRGETEAFF,TGCAGCGCGAAATACAGGGGAGAAACTGAAGCTTTCTTT
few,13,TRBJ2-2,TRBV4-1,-,CASSFDGPVELFF,TGCGCCAGCAGCTTCGATGGGCCTGTAGAGCTGTTTTTT
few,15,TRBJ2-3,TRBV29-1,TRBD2,CSVATSGGSTDTQYF,TGCAGCGTTGCGACTAGCGGGGGGTCCACAGATACGCAGTATTTT
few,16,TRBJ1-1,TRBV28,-,CASSYSGGEYHAEAFF,TGTGCCAGCAGTTACTCGGGCGGGGAATACCACGCTGAAGCTTTCTTT
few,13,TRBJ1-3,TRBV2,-,CASSGGNGNTIYF,TGTGCCAGCAGTGGGGGGAACGGAAACACCATATATTTT
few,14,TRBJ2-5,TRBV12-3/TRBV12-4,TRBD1,CASSLWDSRVTQYF,TGTGCCAGCAGTTTGTGGGACAGTCGAGTAACCCAGTACTTC
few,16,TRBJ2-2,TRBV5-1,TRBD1,CASSAPGQGNTGELFF,TGCGCCAGCAGCGCTCCGGGACAGGGGAACACCGGGGAGCTGTTTTTT
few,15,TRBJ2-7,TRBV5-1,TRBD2,CASSLSTSGGGEQYF,TGCGCCAGCAGCTTGTCTACTAGCGGGGGAGGCGAGCAGTACTTC
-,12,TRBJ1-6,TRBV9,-,CASSGGDSPLHF,TGTGCCAGCAGCGGGGGGGACTCACCCCTCCACTTT
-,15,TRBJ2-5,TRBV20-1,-,CSAMDIWGVQETQYF,TGCAGTGCTATGGACATTTGGGGGGTCCAAGAGACCCAGTACTTC
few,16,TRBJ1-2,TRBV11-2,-,CASSPPPGKFNYGYTF,TGTGCCAGCAGCCCCCCCCCAGGGAAATTTAACTATGGCTACACCTTC
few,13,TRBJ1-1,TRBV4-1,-,CASSQEGVREAFF,TGCGCCAGCAGCCAAGAAGGGGTCAGGGAAGCTTTCTTT
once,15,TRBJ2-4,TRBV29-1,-,CSVARDPVTKNIQYF,TGCAGCGTCGCCCGGGACCCCGTAACCAAAAACATTCAGTACTTC
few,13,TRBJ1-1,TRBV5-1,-,CASRRGGNTEAFF,TGCGCCAGCAGGCGGGGGGGGAACACTGAAGCTTTCTTT
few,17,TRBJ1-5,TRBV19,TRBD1,CASSQIGQVGTNQPQHF,TGTGCCAGTAGTCAAATAGGACAGGTGGGGACTAATCAGCCCCAGCATTTT